The 8 T cell receptor beta chains given below trace back to one sample, sequenced in a study of beta chain features in type 1 diabetes. Study outcomes and limitations: Type 1 diabetes patients had TCRB CDR3s that were shorter (moderately but significantly so) in all four CD4+ subsets.

No antigens are known for them. Expressed TCRB transcripts were sequenced after all isolated RNA was converted to cDNA. Sequenced by immunoSEQ multiplex PCR; TCRdb stores in-frame clones only, minus some. The top ten clones hold 0.6% of a sample with 300,000 to 450,000 clones, around 9.6% of them seen once. Source material: central memory CD4+ T cells from blood. The receptors stem from a man aged 25 to 40 with type 1 diabetes.

V is TRBV18 and J is TRBJ2-1; the match to TRBD2 covers 14 bases. The V and J ends lost 3 bases and 8 bases, in that order; junction bases with no gene match: 6. CDR1 is KGHSH and CDR2 is LQKENI in the germline V gene. The CDR3 has 16 residues. The CDR3 is CASSPVPGLAGDEQFF. CDR3 nucleotide sequence: TGTGCCAGCTCACCCGTTCCGGGACTAGCGGGAGATGAGCAGTTCTTC.

Turning to this clone: Other nucleotide sequences from this sample produce the same CDR3. V is TRBV5-1 and J is TRBJ2-3, with D unresolved. The germline V and J ends were trimmed by 4 bases and 4 bases, with 13 bases remaining between them. Germline-derived CDR1 and CDR2 are SGHRS and YFSETQ. This CDR3 region has 14 residues. The CDR3 protein is CASSPGSGADTQYF. The CDR3 region has the DNA TGCGCCAGCAGCCCTGGATCGGGTGCAGATACGCAGTATTTT.

The table lists this clone with many counts. The V gene is TRBV10-1, the J gene TRBJ2-7, with D possibly being TRBD1 or TRBD2 (6 bases each). The CDR3 is 13 amino acids. V was cut by 0 bases and J by 13 bases, with 16 bases left in between. CDR1 WNHNN and CDR2 SYGVQD come from the germline V gene (reference sequence). CDR3: CASSESMGGPLYF. CDR3 DNA sequence: TGCGCCAGCAGTGAGTCGATGGGGGGCCCCCTTTACTTC.

This clone was recorded at least ten times. V gene TRBV4-1 combines with J gene TRBJ1-1; no definite D call. CDR1 and CDR2 from the germline V gene are MGHRA and YSYEKL. The CDR3 is made up of 15 amino acids. V lost 1 base to trimming and J lost 1 base, with 10 bases between them. The CDR3: CASSQVYRENTEAFF. The CDR3, as DNA: TGCGCCAGCAGCCAAGTATACAGAGAGAACACTGAAGCTTTCTTT.

This clone was observed a few times. The genes are TRBV19 and TRBJ2-2, with D tentatively TRBD1 (5 bases). V lost 3 bases and J 6 bases, leaving 14 bases between the germline ends. The CDR3 totals 15 residues. The germline V gene encodes CDR1 LNHDA and CDR2 SQIVND (reference sequence). In DNA form, the CDR3 reads TGTGCCAGTAGTATGGTGGCAGGGTCGGCCGGGGAGCTGTTTTTT. Translation gives CASSMVAGSAGELFF.

This clone was recorded at least ten times. This rearrangement joins TRBV28 to TRBJ2-4; the match to TRBD2 covers 8 bases. Germline CDR1 is MDHEN and CDR2 is SYDVKM. This CDR3 spans 17 amino acids. The J segment lost 1 base and the V segment lost 8 bases, leaving 13 bases of the junction unmatched. CDR3 DNA sequence: TGTGCCAGCCCACCCACGGGTAGCGGGATGGCCAAAAACATTCAGTACTTC. Encoded protein: CASPPTGSGMAKNIQYF.

This clone was counted between two and nine times. The V gene is TRBV25-1, the J gene TRBJ2-2; no clear D gene. The CDR3 contains 14 residues. CDR1 and CDR2 (germline): MGHDK, SYGVNS. V lost 3 bases to trimming and J lost 5 bases, with 10 bases between them. The CDR3 region is CASSDRATTGELFF. In DNA, the CDR3 is TGTGCCAGCAGTGATAGGGCCACGACCGGGGAGCTGTTTTTT. The entire variable domain, with the rest obtained from reference TRBV25-1 and TRBJ2-2, is as follows: EADIYQTPRYLVIGTGKKITLECSQTMGHDKMYWYQQDPGMELHLIHYSYGVNSTEKGDLSSESTVSRIRTEHFPLTLESARPSHTSQYLCASSDRATTGELFFGEGSRLTVL.

The chain has TRBV7-9 and TRBJ2-1; D might be TRBD2 (6 bases). Trimming removed 7 bases from V and 7 bases from J, with 17 bases in between. Germline V gene data show CDR1 as SEHNR and CDR2 as FQNEAQ (reference sequence). This CDR3 region has 14 residues. The CDR3 region is CASNSGTRRNEQFF. CDR3 bases: TGTGCCAGCAATAGCGGCACGCGGAGAAATGAGCAGTTCTTC.